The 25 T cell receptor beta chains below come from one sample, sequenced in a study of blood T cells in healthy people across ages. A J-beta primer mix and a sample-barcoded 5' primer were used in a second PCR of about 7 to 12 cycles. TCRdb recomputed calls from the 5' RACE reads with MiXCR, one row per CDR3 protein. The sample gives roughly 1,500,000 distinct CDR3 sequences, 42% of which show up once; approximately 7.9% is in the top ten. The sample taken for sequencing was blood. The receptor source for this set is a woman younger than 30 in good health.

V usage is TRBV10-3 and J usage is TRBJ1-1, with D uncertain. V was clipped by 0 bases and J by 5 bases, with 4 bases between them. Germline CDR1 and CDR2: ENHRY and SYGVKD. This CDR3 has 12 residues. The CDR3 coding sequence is TGTGCCATCAGTGAGTCGGTTACTGAAGCTTTCTTT. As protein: CAISESVTEAFF.

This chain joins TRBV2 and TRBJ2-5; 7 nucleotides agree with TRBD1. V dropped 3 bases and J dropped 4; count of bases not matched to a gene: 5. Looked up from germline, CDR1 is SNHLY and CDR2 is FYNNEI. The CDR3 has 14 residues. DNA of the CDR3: TGTGCCAGCAGTGACAGGGGGTTGGTAGAGACCCAGTACTTC. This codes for CASSDRGLVETQYF.

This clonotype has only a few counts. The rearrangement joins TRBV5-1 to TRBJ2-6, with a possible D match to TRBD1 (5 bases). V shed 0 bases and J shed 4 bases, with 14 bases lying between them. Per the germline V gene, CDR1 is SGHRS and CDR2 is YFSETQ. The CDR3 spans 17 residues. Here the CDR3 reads CASSLAEQGGGANVLTF. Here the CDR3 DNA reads TGCGCCAGCAGCTTGGCCGAGCAGGGTGGCGGGGCCAACGTCCTGACTTTC.

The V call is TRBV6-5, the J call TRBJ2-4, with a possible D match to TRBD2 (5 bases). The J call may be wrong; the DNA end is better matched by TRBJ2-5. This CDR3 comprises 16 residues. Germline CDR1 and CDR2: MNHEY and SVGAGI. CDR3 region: CASSQGLAEGSETQYF. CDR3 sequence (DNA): TGTGCCAGCAGCCAAGGCCTAGCTGAGGGAAGTGAGACCCAGTACTTC.

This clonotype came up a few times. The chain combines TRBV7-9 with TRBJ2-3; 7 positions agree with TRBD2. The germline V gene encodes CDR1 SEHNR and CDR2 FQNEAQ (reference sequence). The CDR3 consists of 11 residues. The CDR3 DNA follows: TGTGCGACTAGCAATACAGATACGCAGTATTTT. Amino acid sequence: CATSNTDTQYF.

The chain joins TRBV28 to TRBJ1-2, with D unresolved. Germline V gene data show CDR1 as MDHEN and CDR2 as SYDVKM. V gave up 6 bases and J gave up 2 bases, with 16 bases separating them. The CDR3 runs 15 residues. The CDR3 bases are TGTGCCAGCAGCCCTCCGGAGATACGAAACTATGGCTACACCTTC. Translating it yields CASSPPEIRNYGYTF.

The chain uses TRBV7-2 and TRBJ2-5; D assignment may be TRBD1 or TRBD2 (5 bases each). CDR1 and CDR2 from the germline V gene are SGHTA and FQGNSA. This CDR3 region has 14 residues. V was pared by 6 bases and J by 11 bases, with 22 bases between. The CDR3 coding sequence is TGTGCCAGCAGTCGGGACGTCGGAACGGGGAAGCAGTACTTC. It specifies CASSRDVGTGKQYF.

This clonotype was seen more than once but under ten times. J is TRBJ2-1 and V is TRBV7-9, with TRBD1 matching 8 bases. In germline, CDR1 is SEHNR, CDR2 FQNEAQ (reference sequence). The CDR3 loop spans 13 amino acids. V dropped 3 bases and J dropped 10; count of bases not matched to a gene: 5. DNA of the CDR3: TGTGCCAGCAGCTTGACAGGGGAACGGGAGCAGTTCTTC. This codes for CASSLTGEREQFF.

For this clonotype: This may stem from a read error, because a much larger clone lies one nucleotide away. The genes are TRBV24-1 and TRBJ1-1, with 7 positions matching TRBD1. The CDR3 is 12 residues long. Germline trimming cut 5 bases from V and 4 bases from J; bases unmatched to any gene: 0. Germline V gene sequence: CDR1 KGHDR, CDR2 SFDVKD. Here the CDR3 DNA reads TGTGCCACCAGTGCAGGGGGCACTGAAGCTTTCTTT. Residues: CATSAGGTEAFF.

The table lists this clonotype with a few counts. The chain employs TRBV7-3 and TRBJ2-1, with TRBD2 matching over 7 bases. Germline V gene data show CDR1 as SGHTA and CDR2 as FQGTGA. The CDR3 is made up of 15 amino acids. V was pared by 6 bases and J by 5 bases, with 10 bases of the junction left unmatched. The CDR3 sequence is CASSLPGGGDNEQFF. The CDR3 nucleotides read TGTGCCAGCAGTCTACCGGGGGGAGGGGACAATGAGCAGTTCTTC.

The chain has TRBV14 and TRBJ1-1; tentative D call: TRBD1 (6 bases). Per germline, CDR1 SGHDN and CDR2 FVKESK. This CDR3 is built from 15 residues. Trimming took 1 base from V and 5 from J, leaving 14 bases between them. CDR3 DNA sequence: TGTGCCAGCAGCCAAGTGATGGGCAGGGGTACTGAAGCTTTCTTT. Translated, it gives CASSQVMGRGTEAFF.

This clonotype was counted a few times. DNA for the CDR3: TGCAGTGCCCGGCGTTCTCAGAATCAGCCCCAGCATTTT. It is translated as CSARRSQNQPQHF. The J gene is TRBJ1-5, the V gene TRBV20-1; unclear D gene. The germline V gene encodes CDR1 DFQATT and CDR2 SNEGSKA (reference sequence). Trimming removed 6 bases from V and 4 bases from J, with 13 bases in between. This CDR3 region has 13 residues.

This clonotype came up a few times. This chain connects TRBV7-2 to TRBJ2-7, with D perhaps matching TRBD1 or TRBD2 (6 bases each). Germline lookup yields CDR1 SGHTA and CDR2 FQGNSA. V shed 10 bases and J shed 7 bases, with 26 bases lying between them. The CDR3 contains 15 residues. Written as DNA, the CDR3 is TGTGCCACCTCAGCAGCTGGGGGGCCCAACAATGAGCAGTACTTC. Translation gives CATSAAGGPNNEQYF.

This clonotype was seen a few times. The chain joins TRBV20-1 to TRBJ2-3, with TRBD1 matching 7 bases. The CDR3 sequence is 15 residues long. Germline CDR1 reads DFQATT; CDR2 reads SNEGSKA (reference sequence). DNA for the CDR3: TGCAGCAGCGTTTGGAACAGGGGTGGGTTGGATACGCAGTATTTT. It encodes CSSVWNRGGLDTQYF.

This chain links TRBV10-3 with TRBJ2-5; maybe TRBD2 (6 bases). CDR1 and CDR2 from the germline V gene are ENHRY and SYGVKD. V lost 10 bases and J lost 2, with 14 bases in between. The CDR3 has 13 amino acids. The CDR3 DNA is TGTGCCACCGGGGGACCCGCACAAGAGACCCAGTACTTC. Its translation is CATGGPAQETQYF.

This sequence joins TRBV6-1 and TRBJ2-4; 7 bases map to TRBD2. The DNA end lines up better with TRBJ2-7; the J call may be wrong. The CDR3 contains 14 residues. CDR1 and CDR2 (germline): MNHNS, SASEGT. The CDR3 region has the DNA TGTGCCAGCAGTGAAGGACTAGCACCCGACGAGCAGTACTTC. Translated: CASSEGLAPDEQYF.

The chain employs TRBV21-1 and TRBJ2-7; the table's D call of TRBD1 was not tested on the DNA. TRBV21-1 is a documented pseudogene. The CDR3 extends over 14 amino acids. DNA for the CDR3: TGTGCCAGCCCGCCGCGGACAGGGTATTACGAGCAGTACTTC. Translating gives CASPPRTGYYEQYF.

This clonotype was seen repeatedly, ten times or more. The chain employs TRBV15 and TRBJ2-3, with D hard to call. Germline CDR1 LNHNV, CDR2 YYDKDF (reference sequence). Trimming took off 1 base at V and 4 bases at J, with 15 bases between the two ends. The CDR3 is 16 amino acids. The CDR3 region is CATSRGNGDGSDTQYF. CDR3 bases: TGTGCCACCAGCAGAGGCAATGGAGACGGGTCAGATACGCAGTATTTT.

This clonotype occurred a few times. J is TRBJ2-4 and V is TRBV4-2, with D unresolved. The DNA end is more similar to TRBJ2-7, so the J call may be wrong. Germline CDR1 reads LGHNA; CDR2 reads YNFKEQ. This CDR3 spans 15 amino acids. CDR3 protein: CASSQDSLLAVEQYF. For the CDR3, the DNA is TGTGCCAGCAGCCAAGATAGCTTACTCGCAGTCGAGCAGTACTTC.

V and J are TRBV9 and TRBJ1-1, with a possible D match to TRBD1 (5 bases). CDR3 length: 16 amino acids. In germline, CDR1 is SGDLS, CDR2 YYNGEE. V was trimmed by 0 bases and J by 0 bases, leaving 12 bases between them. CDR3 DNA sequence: TGTGCCAGCAGCGTAGGGGGAGGGGTTATGAACACTGAAGCTTTCTTT. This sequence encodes CASSVGGGVMNTEAFF. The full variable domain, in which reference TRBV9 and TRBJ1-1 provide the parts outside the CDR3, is DSGVTQTPKHLITATGQRVTLRCSPRSGDLSVYWYQQSLDQGLQFLIQYYNGEERAKGNILERFSAQQFPDLHSELNLSSLELGDSALYFCASSVGGGVMNTEAFFGQGTRLTVV.

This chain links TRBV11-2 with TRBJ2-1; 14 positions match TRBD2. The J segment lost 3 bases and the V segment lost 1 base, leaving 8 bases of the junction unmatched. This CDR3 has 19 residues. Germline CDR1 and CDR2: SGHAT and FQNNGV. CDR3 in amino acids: CASSLGGLAGDRNYNEQFF. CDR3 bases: TGTGCCAGCAGCTTAGGGGGACTAGCGGGGGATCGAAACTACAATGAGCAGTTCTTC.

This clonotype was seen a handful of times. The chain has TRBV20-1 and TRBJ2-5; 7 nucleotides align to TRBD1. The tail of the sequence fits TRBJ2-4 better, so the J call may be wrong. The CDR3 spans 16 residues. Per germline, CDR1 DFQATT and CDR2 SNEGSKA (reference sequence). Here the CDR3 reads CSARDSRLFAKNIQYF. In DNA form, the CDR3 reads TGCAGTGCGAGGGACAGCCGCTTGTTTGCCAAAAACATTCAGTACTTC.

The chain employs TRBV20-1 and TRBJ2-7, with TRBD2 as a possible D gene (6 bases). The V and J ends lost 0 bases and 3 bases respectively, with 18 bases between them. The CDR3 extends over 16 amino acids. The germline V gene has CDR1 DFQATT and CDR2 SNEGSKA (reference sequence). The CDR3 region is CSARESFGGYDYEQYF. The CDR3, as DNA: TGCAGTGCTAGAGAATCATTTGGAGGGTACGACTACGAGCAGTACTTC.

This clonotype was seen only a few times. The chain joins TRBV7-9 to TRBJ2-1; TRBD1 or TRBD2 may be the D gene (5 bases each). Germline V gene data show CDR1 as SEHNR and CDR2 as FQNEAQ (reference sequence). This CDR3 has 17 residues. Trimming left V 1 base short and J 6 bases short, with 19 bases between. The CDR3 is CASSLGFVSGRANEQFF. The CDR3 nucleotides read TGTGCCAGCAGCTTAGGTTTCGTGTCGGGGCGAGCCAATGAGCAGTTCTTC. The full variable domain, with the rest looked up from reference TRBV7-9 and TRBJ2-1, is DTGVSQNPRHKITKRGQNVTFRCDPISEHNRLYWYRQTLGQGPEFLTYFQNEAQLEKSRLLSDRFSAERPKGSFSTLEIQRTEQGDSAMYLCASSLGFVSGRANEQFFGPGTRLTVL.

The CDR3 DNA follows: TGTGCCAGCAGCCCTAGTCGGACTAGCGTGAAGGGCTCCTACGAGCAGTACTTC. This translates into CASSPSRTSVKGSYEQYF. This rearrangement joins TRBV5-4 to TRBJ2-7; 9 bases are shared with TRBD2. The CDR3 totals 18 residues. CDR1 is SGHNT, CDR2 YYREEE, per germline (reference sequence). The junction had 14 bases not matched to a gene; V was cut back by 4 bases and J by 0 bases.